This TCR beta chain was obtained from a study of cytomegalovirus exposure and HLA in healthy donors. On this clone itself: Its antigen is not known.

Researchers ran the PCR with 60 Vbeta and 13 Jbeta primers. Sequenced by immunoSEQ multiplex PCR; TCRdb stores in-frame clones only, minus some. Here the sample spans about 130,000 clones, around 77% being singletons. Study results and limitations: The study labeled 180 or so TCR beta chains cytomegalovirus-associated.

Each donor was healthy, and each was a bone marrow donor. V lost 7 bases and J lost 3, with 13 bases in between. This CDR3 region has 14 residues. Germline lookup yields CDR1 MDHEN and CDR2 SYDVKM. The chain joins TRBV28 to TRBJ2-4; D may be TRBD2 (5 bases). The specimen was PBMCs. The sequence derives from a man younger than 40 in good health. Here the CDR3 DNA reads TGTGCCAGCACCGGACTCCCAGGCAAAAACATTCAGTACTTC. This codes for CASTGLPGKNIQYF.